Listed here are 14 T cell receptor beta chains from one sample, sequenced in a study of cytomegalovirus exposure and HLA in healthy donors. Both 60 Vbeta primers and 13 Jbeta primers went into the PCR. Libraries were prepared by immunoSEQ multiplex PCR; TCRdb keeps only in-frame clonotypes and omits some of them. The table has more than 150,000 clones, roughly 82% seen once. Sequenced sample: PBMCs. The receptor set was obtained from a girl aged 2 to 9 in good health and CMV-seropositive.

This rearrangement joins TRBV5-1 to TRBJ2-1, with 13 bases fitting TRBD2. The CDR3 runs to 19 residues. The V gene's germline CDR1 is SGHRS and CDR2 YFSETQ. V was pared by 4 bases and J by 0 bases, with 10 bases of the junction left unmatched. For the CDR3, the DNA is TGCGCCAGCAGCCAACGGACTAGCGGGAGCGCAAGCTCCTACAATGAGCAGTTCTTC. It is translated as CASSQRTSGSASSYNEQFF.

V is TRBV9 and J is TRBJ2-1; 8 bases line up with TRBD2. This CDR3 region has 15 residues. V dropped 0 bases and J dropped 6; count of bases not matched to a gene: 5. The germline gives CDR1 SGDLS, CDR2 YYNGEE. The CDR3 spells CASSVAGGTINEQFF. The DNA of the CDR3 is TGTGCCAGCAGCGTAGCGGGGGGGACTATCAATGAGCAGTTCTTC.

V and J are TRBV2 and TRBJ2-5; TRBD1 aligns across 7 bases. The end of the DNA fits TRBJ2-7 better, so the J call may be wrong. Per germline, CDR1 SNHLY and CDR2 FYNNEI. The CDR3 has 15 amino acids. The CDR3 DNA is TGTGCCAGCCAGCTACTGAGGGGGCTCACCTACGAGCAGTACTTC. Translation: CASQLLRGLTYEQYF.

This sequence joins TRBV25-1 and TRBJ2-3; 7 bases align to TRBD1. CDR1 is MGHDK, CDR2 SYGVNS, per germline. This CDR3 comprises 16 residues. Unmatched junction bases numbered 13, after V lost 6 bases and J lost 4 bases. For the CDR3, the DNA is TGTGCCAGCAGCGGACCTACAGGGGTCCTCGCAGATACGCAGTATTTT. Translating it yields CASSGPTGVLADTQYF.

The J gene is TRBJ2-3, the V gene TRBV5-6; D call uncertain. Trimming took off 3 bases at V and 3 bases at J, with 17 bases between the two ends. The CDR3 contains 16 residues. CDR1 and CDR2 (germline): SGHDT, YYEEEE. The CDR3 loop reads CASSSRSKISTDTQYF. For the CDR3, the DNA is TGTGCCAGCAGCTCCCGGTCGAAGATTTCAACAGATACGCAGTATTTT.

The V call is TRBV5-1, the J call TRBJ1-1, with 7 bases that match TRBD1. This CDR3 is 15 amino acids long. V dropped 2 bases and J dropped 7; count of bases not matched to a gene: 11. Germline V CDR1 and CDR2: SGHRS, YFSETQ. This CDR3 reads CASSLPKQGRIEAFF. The CDR3 nucleotides are TGCGCCAGCAGCTTACCTAAACAGGGGCGCATTGAAGCTTTCTTT.

The J gene is TRBJ2-3, the V gene TRBV29-1, with TRBD2 matching over 13 bases. Germline values: CDR1 SQVTM, CDR2 ANQGSEA. The V and J ends lost 8 bases and 5 bases, in that order; junction bases with no gene match: 13. CDR3 length: 16 residues. In DNA form, the CDR3 reads TGCAGCCCCTTGGTTTTGACTAGCGGGGGGCAAGATACGCAGTATTTT. Translating it yields CSPLVLTSGGQDTQYF.

V gene TRBV5-4 combines with J gene TRBJ1-2; D gene unclear. Trimming removed 4 bases at V and 5 bases at J, with 12 bases between. The germline CDR1 and CDR2 sequences are SGHNT and YYREEE (reference sequence). The length of the CDR3 is 13 residues. CDR3 protein: CASSQKYGYGYTF. The CDR3 DNA sequence: TGTGCCAGCAGCCAAAAGTACGGTTATGGCTACACCTTC.

J is TRBJ2-4 and V is TRBV30; D might be TRBD2 (6 bases). Germline values: CDR1 GTSNPN, CDR2 SVGIG (reference sequence). This CDR3 has 15 residues. The V gene lost 4 bases and the J gene lost 9 bases, with 22 bases spanning the gap. CDR3 DNA: TGTGCCTGGACCTCCCAAACGCTTTCGGGGGTCATTCAGTACTTC. Translated, it gives CAWTSQTLSGVIQYF.

V is TRBV19 and J is TRBJ2-7, with 7 bases lining up with TRBD1. CDR1 is LNHDA, CDR2 SQIVND, per germline (reference sequence). Losses at the gene ends were 3 bases for V and 1 base for J; bases not matched to a gene: 15. This CDR3 contains 18 residues. CDR3: CASSIVVSRQGLSYEQYF. In nucleotides, the CDR3 is TGTGCCAGTAGTATTGTGGTGTCCCGACAGGGATTATCCTACGAGCAGTACTTC.

This sequence joins TRBV29-1 and TRBJ2-3, with D perhaps TRBD1 (7 bases). CDR3 length: 13 amino acids. V lost 3 bases and J 6 bases, leaving 13 bases between the germline ends. Germline loops: CDR1 SQVTM, CDR2 ANQGSEA. This CDR3 is CSVEIRGVDTQYF. Here the CDR3 DNA reads TGCAGCGTTGAGATCAGGGGGGTGGATACGCAGTATTTT.

The chain employs TRBV5-4 and TRBJ1-1; 7 positions match TRBD1. V shed 4 bases, J shed 5 bases, and the junction held 5 bases outside the gene matches. Per the germline V gene, CDR1 is SGHNT and CDR2 is YYREEE (reference sequence). This CDR3 is 13 amino acids long. The CDR3 loop is CASSTKQGTEAFF. The CDR3 coding sequence is TGTGCCAGCAGCACGAAACAGGGGACTGAAGCTTTCTTT. The variable domain in full, completed from reference TRBV5-4 and TRBJ1-1, reads ETGVTQSPTHLIKTRGQQVTLRCSSQSGHNTVSWYQQALGQGPQFIFQYYREEENGRGNFPPRFSGLQFPNYSSELNVNALELDDSALYLCASSTKQGTEAFFGQGTRLTVV.

The rearrangement links TRBV11-3 to TRBJ2-7; 8 bases align to TRBD1. Germline-derived CDR1 and CDR2 are SGHNT and YENEEA. The CDR3 is made up of 17 amino acids. Unmatched junction bases numbered 11, after V lost 4 bases and J lost 0 bases. CDR3 sequence: CASSSDRGHFPSYEQYF. In DNA, the CDR3 is TGTGCCAGCAGCTCCGACAGGGGTCACTTCCCCTCCTACGAGCAGTACTTC.

The DNA for the CDR3 is TGTGCCAGCAGCCGGGACAGGTCGACTGAAGCTTTCTTT. Amino acid sequence: CASSRDRSTEAFF. The chain recombines TRBV5-6 with TRBJ1-1; 8 positions match TRBD1. This CDR3 has 13 residues. CDR1 is SGHDT and CDR2 is YYEEEE in the germline V gene. The V and J ends lost 4 bases and 5 bases, in that order; junction bases with no gene match: 4.